A selection of T cell receptor beta chains follows, all from one sample in a study of cytomegalovirus exposure and HLA in healthy donors. Repertoires were generated with immunoSEQ multiplex PCR, while TCRdb's copy carries only in-frame clones and drops some. The repertoire consists of tens of thousands of clones, with 80% to 90% occurring once and the leading ten covering around 4%. The sequenced sample was PBMCs. These receptor sequences come from a woman under 30 in good health and CMV-seropositive. Both conserved end residues are part of each CDR3. The D gene is left open where the match is weak.

V gene: TRBV30; D gene: NA; J gene: TRBJ1-1; CDR3 protein: CAWIRDSTEAFF; CDR3 DNA: TGTGCCTGGATCCGCGACAGCACTGAAGCTTTCTTT
V gene: TRBV29-1; D gene: TRBD1; J gene: TRBJ2-3; CDR3 protein: CSVDRDRGTDTQYF; CDR3 DNA: TGCAGCGTTGACCGGGACAGGGGCACAGATACGCAGTATTTT
V gene: TRBV19; D gene: NA; J gene: TRBJ1-1; CDR3 protein: CASSIDLRRQNEAFF; CDR3 DNA: TGTGCCAGTAGTATAGATCTAAGGAGGCAGAATGAAGCTTTCTTT
V gene: TRBV5-1; D gene: TRBD2; J gene: TRBJ2-1; CDR3 protein: CASSAGTSGRNEQFF; CDR3 DNA: TGCGCCAGCAGCGCCGGGACTAGCGGGCGGAATGAGCAGTTCTTC
V gene: TRBV4-1; D gene: NA; J gene: TRBJ2-7; CDR3 protein: CASSQDGRATYEQYF; CDR3 DNA: TGCGCCAGCAGCCAAGATGGGAGAGCAACTTACGAGCAGTACTTC
V gene: TRBV4-1; D gene: TRBD2; J gene: TRBJ2-7; CDR3 protein: CASSQLPGLADTTMGEQYF; CDR3 DNA: TGCGCCAGCAGCCAGCTACCGGGACTAGCGGACACAACCATGGGGGAGCAGTACTTC
V gene: TRBV19; D gene: TRBD1; J gene: TRBJ1-2; CDR3 protein: CASRRDRGYGYTF; CDR3 DNA: TGTGCCAGTAGACGGGACAGGGGATATGGCTACACCTTC
V gene: TRBV13; D gene: NA; J gene: TRBJ2-6; CDR3 protein: CASSRGGFGANVLTF; CDR3 DNA: TGTGCCAGCAGCCGCGGGGGCTTTGGGGCCAACGTCCTGACTTTC
V gene: TRBV1; D gene: NA; J gene: TRBJ2-7; CDR3 protein: CTSSQESGSYEQYF; CDR3 DNA: TGCACCAGCAGCCAAGAGAGCGGCTCCTACGAGCAGTACTTC
V gene: TRBV7-9; D gene: TRBD2; J gene: TRBJ2-5; CDR3 protein: CASSPGLAGREETQYF; CDR3 DNA: TGTGCCAGCAGCCCAGGACTAGCGGGAAGGGAAGAGACCCAGTACTTC
V gene: TRBV28; D gene: NA; J gene: TRBJ1-1; CDR3 protein: CASSQTPNTEAFF; CDR3 DNA: TGTGCCAGCAGTCAGACACCGAACACTGAAGCTTTCTTT
V gene: TRBV29-1; D gene: TRBD1; J gene: TRBJ2-3; CDR3 protein: CSMDRGATDTQYF; CDR3 DNA: TGCAGCATGGACAGGGGCGCTACAGATACGCAGTATTTT